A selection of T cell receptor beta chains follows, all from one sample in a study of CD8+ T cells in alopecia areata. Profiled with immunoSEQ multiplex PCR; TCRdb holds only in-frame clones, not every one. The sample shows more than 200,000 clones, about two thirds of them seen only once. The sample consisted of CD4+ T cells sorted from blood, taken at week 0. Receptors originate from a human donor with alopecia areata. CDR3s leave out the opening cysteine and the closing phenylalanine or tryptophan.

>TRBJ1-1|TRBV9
ASSVIQAPNTEAF
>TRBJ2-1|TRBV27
ASSFRTGGSEQF
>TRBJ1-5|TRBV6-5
ASGWGTVNQPQH
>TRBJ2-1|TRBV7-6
ASSLAPSGGNQQF
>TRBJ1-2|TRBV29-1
SVPGTDYGYT
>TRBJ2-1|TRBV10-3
AISVDYNYNEQF
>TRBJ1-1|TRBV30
AWKGGTEAF
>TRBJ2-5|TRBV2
ASRQETQY
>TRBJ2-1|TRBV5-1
ASSSGTTYNEQF
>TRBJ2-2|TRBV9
ASSADWNTGELF
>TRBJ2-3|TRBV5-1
ASSPPGQLSTDTQY
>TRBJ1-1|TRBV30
AWSRRSAEAF
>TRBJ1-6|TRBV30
AWTGFRDNSPMSQNSPLH
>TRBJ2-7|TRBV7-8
ASSLVGSAYEQY
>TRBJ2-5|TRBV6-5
ASSTGGPGETQY
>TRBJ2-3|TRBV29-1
SVVGKYTDTQY
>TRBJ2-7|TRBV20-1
SAEKSYEQY
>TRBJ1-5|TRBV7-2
ASSYGGDQPQH
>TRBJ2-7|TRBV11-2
ASSLGPGEQY
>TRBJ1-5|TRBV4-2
ASSQVERDQPQH
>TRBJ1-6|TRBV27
ASSSQRGNSPLH
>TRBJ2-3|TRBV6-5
ASSYSGGTDTQY
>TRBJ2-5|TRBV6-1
ASSEPTSGGWKTQY
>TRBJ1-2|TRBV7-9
ASSLARDYT
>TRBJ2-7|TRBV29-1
SVNDRGIYEQY
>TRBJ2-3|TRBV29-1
SVEDSGSSTDTQY
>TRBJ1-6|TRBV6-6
ASRVVVGSPLH
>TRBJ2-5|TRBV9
ASGRQGWQETQY